This paragraph covers one TCR beta chain sequence. Its cognate antigen has yet to be identified. No base quality values were provided; no much bigger clone lies one nucleotide off. From the cysteine up to the phenylalanine, the CDR3 has a length of 16 residues. Solely the CDR3 DNA is kept, with 48 bases framed from the first base. The germline V gene (reference sequence) sets CDR1 to LGHDT and CDR2 to YNNKEL. V sheds 2 bases and J sheds 4 bases, leaving 12 bases between their ends. The data were obtained in a study of blood T cell repertoires in COVID-19 (dated by TCRdb to 2020 to 2022). The study in broad terms: Samples covering the acute and convalescent phases of COVID-19 were provided by collaborators in the United States, Italy and Spain. Where available, HLA class I and class II types were taken from metadata supplied by the sample provider and were not determined by assay-based typing. A de-identified subject ID, COVID-19 status, age in years and sex were almost always included in the sample metadata. The prospective study material was composed of cDNA or gDNA derived from T cells, B-cell-depleted T cells, or PBMCs. The repertoires were released in a freely available public database meant as a resource for research on the immune response to SARS-CoV-2. Deeply sampled blood TCRbeta repertoires from subjects exposed to, actively infected with, or recovered from COVID-19 were included in the dataset. The samples were drawn from two sources: the first 160 participants of the ongoing ImmuneRACE study, and over 1,000 subjects contributed by 6 global collaborators.

Participants in the prospective study were aged 18 to 89 years, lived in about two dozen United States geographic areas, and enrolled through a virtual design. To assign participants to cohorts, the prospective study relied on clinical history that participants themselves reported in a screening survey and a study questionnaire. For ImmuneRACE Cohort 3, a participant was defined as recovered based on two consecutive negative NP/OP PCR tests, clearance by a healthcare professional, or resolution of symptoms. Mobile phlebotomists in the prospective study collected whole blood, serum and a nasopharyngeal or oropharyngeal swab from every participant. Prospective study participants could optionally give additional blood draws and questionnaires over a 2-month period. Before DNA extraction, prospective study blood samples were shipped either frozen or at room temperature. Study-wide findings and limitations: The quantity of clinical and demographic metadata differed by source and by participant and was supplied without curation.

TCRbeta CDR3 regions were amplified from genomic DNA by means of the immunoSEQ Assay, a bias-controlled multiplex PCR. On the authors' methods: The number of nucleated cells in each sample was estimated by amplification of reference gene primers within the assay. Sequence reads were collapsed and filtered to measure the absolute abundance of every unique TCRbeta CDR3 rearrangement. Productive Simpson clonality was computed per sample as the square root of Simpson's diversity index over productive rearrangements. This immuneACCESS table, as held by TCRdb, lists in-frame sequences with V and J called but not all clones. Of the missing ones, under half trace to an unresolved V gene in checked studies; the others have no known cause. V, J and clone size were drawn from that table, and D and trimming were deduced from the DNA. This sample is represented by about 400,000 clones; about nine tenths of them were singletons. The ten most abundant clones make up less than 2% of the sample.

The specimen sequenced was PBMCs or T cells enriched from blood (not recorded which). The rearrangement joined TRBV3-1 (or the pseudogene TRBV3-2) to TRBJ2-6; no D gene is confidently identified. The TCR was taken from a woman aged 25 to 39 who had recovered from COVID-19. CDR3 sequence: CASSQSGSSGANVLTF. The nucleotide sequence is TGTGCCAGCAGCCAAAGTGGTAGCTCCGGGGCCAACGTCCTGACTTTC.